A selection of T cell receptor beta chains follows, all from one sample in a study of blood T cell repertoires in COVID-19. Data came from immunoSEQ multiplex PCR; TCRdb stores just in-frame clones and leaves some out. Of 370,000 or so clones listed, roughly 77% are singletons. Sequenced material: peripheral blood. Source of these receptors: a human donor with acute or convalescent COVID-19. The donor label of this sample is uncertain. CDR3s leave out the opening cysteine and the closing phenylalanine or tryptophan. The order of the fields is J gene, V gene, CDR3 protein.

>TRBJ2-7|TRBV6-5
ASSSGFGSYEQY
>TRBJ2-1|TRBV5-6
ASSKMGFRGLERNEQF
>TRBJ2-1|TRBV24-1
ATSDTRRSGSYNEQF
>TRBJ2-7|TRBV19
ASSMTGREQY
>TRBJ1-1|TRBV5-1
ASREWQGGNTEAF
>TRBJ1-2|TRBV30
AWSTGTGNYGYT
>TRBJ1-2|TRBV2
ATEGTGDYGYT
>TRBJ2-1|TRBV27
ASSPRTSLYGEQF
>TRBJ1-6|TRBV19
ASSILGTGGSPLH
>TRBJ2-2|TRBV10-1
ASSDRGGGRNTGELF
>TRBJ1-6|TRBV6-5
ASSYLTRPYSPLH
>TRBJ1-2|TRBV28
ASSPYPAGDGYT
>TRBJ1-3|TRBV2
ASSKQGIGNTIY
>TRBJ1-4|TRBV7-9
ASSLQGASNEKLF
>TRBJ2-3|TRBV6-5
ASSGAGTGADTQY
>TRBJ1-4|TRBV18
ASSSGQSNEKLF
>TRBJ2-7|TRBV11-3
ASSTRAAGEQY
>TRBJ2-7|TRBV6-5
ASRLQGAVYEQY
>TRBJ1-6|TRBV5-1
ASSLNRDRVTSPLH
>TRBJ2-5|TRBV11-3
ASSYGGSQETQY
>TRBJ1-1|TRBV18
ASSPLQEGTEAF
>TRBJ1-3|TRBV28
ASSSNPGSSRGNTIY
>TRBJ1-5|TRBV28
ASSLPSGNQPQH
>TRBJ1-1|TRBV5-6
ASSRWTVNTEAF
>TRBJ1-5|TRBV4-2
ASSQETGEGNQPQH
>TRBJ2-5|TRBV7-6
ASAQETQY
>TRBJ2-2|TRBV18
ASSENRNTGELF
>TRBJ2-5|TRBV5-8
ASSFPVAGIETQY
>TRBJ1-5|TRBV4-2
ASSQGPGGRSNQPQH
>TRBJ1-4|TRBV2
ASSPGTVEGEKLF
>TRBJ1-1|TRBV5-8
ASSQNTEAF
>TRBJ1-2|TRBV11-2
ASSPRRQGALSGYT
>TRBJ2-2|TRBV5-8
AGSRQGLGTGELF
>TRBJ2-5|TRBV5-1
ASSPAPGGRKTQY
>TRBJ1-4|TRBV15
ATSRDGPEYPSVATNEKLF
>TRBJ1-3|TRBV11-2
ASSLVVRSSGNTIY
>TRBJ2-3|TRBV30
AWSASGWKADTQY
>TRBJ1-2|TRBV7-2
ASSLAGGGRGSGYT
>TRBJ1-5|TRBV7-9
ASSLSYNQPQH
>TRBJ1-1|TRBV11-2
ASSFSGRGNTEAF
>TRBJ2-3|TRBV7-5
VRSLLSGVAGGDTQY
>TRBJ1-1|TRBV7-9
ASSNRTGGRGNTEAF
>TRBJ2-1|TRBV24-1
ATSDPTGVHNEQF
>TRBJ2-7|TRBV6-2/TRBV6-3
ASSYSIRVGADTYEQY
>TRBJ1-1|TRBV5-5
ASSSGQGGGNTEAF
>TRBJ1-1|TRBV3-1/TRBV3-2
ASSQVAGVTEAF